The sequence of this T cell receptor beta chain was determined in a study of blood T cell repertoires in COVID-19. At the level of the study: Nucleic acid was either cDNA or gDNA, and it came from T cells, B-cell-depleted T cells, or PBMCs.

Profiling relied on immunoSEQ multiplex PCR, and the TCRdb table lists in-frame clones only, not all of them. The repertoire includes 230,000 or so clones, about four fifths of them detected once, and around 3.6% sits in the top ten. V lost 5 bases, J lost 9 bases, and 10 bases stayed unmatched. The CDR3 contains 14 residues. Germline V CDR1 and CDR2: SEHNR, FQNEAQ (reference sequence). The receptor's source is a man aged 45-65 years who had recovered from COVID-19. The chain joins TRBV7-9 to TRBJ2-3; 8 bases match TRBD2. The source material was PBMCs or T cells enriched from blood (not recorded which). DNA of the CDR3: TGTGCCAGCAGCAAAGAGATACTAGCGGAAACGCAGTATTTT. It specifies CASSKEILAETQYF.